This T cell receptor beta chain was retrieved from a study of control samples from healthy donors and cancer patients. Sequencing used immunoSEQ multiplex PCR; TCRdb keeps in-frame clones, though not all of them. The data show 190,000 or so clones, with approximately 92% seen just once and almost 1.5% held by the top ten. The CDR3 is made up of 16 amino acids. V was clipped by 5 bases and J by 4 bases; unmatched bases: 2. Germline-derived CDR1 and CDR2 are KGHDR and SFDVKD. The sample taken for sequencing was blood. The chain joins TRBV24-1 to TRBJ2-1; TRBD2 agrees at 15 bases. The TCR originated in a man between 18 and 35 years old in good health. CDR3 amino acids: CATSGTSGGDYNEQFF. DNA of the CDR3: TGTGCCACCAGTGGGACTAGCGGGGGGGATTACAATGAGCAGTTCTTC.